The rows below give T cell receptor beta chains drawn from one sample of a study of OX40 agonist ivuxolimab in advanced cancers. The repertoire was sequenced with immunoSEQ multiplex PCR; TCRdb's copy has only in-frame clones and lacks some. The table has more than 85,000 clones, around 83% seen once; the top ten hold almost 1.5%. Sequenced material: CD4+ or CD8+ T cells sorted from blood, taken in a trial of the OX40 agonist ivuxolimab. These TCRs come from an adult with an advanced solid tumor such as melanoma, head and neck, liver or kidney cancer. Each CDR3 is given with its conserved first and last residue. A D gene is named only where the DNA matches it firmly. The size of a clone is reported for some rows only, either as once, few or many, or as a class for expanded clones.

abundance	v_gene	j_gene	d_gene	CDR3nt	CDR3aa
few	TRBV7-6	TRBJ2-7	-	TGTGCCAGCAGCTTAGATACACATCGCGAGCAGTACTTC	CASSLDTHREQYF
once	TRBV4-3	TRBJ2-2	-	TGCGCCAGCAGCCAAGATGGATACACCGGGGAGCTGTTTTTT	CASSQDGYTGELFF
-	TRBV11-2	TRBJ2-3	-	TGTGCCAGCAGCACTTACCTGGCAGATACGCAGTATTTT	CASSTYLADTQYF
-	TRBV18	TRBJ1-6	-	TGTGCCAGCTCACTCGACGCACCGGGACCAAATTCACCCCTCCACTTT	CASSLDAPGPNSPLHF
once	TRBV13	TRBJ2-2	-	TGTGCCAGCAGCTTAGTGGGCACCGGGGAGCTGTTTTTT	CASSLVGTGELFF
-	TRBV10-3	TRBJ1-2	-	TGCGCCAGCAGTGAGCTATTAGATTGGAGTGGCTACACCTTC	CASSELLDWSGYTF
-	TRBV2	TRBJ2-3	-	TGTGCCAGGAGGCCTAGCGGCACAGATACGCAGTATTTT	CARRPSGTDTQYF
-	TRBV29-1	TRBJ2-5	TRBD1	TGCAGCGTTGAAGACCCAGGGGGCGCCCGAGAGACCCAGTACTTC	CSVEDPGGARETQYF
few	TRBV28	TRBJ1-2	TRBD1	TGTGCCAGCAGTTTCCTGGACAGGGGAAACTATGGCTACACCTTC	CASSFLDRGNYGYTF
-	TRBV5-1	TRBJ1-6	-	TGCGCCAGCAGCTTAGGGATAAAAAGCTCCTATAATTCACCCCTCCACTTT	CASSLGIKSSYNSPLHF
-	TRBV7-3	TRBJ2-7	TRBD1	TGTGCCAGCAGCTTAGCGCGGGGTACAGGGGGCGAGCAGTACTTC	CASSLARGTGGEQYF
-	TRBV4-3	TRBJ1-1	-	TGCGCCAGCAGCCACCACTCAGGGGTCGCTGAAGCTTTCTTT	CASSHHSGVAEAFF
-	TRBV28	TRBJ1-1	-	TGTGCCAGCAGGAGTCCGGGCGCGGAGGCTTTCTTT	CASRSPGAEAFF